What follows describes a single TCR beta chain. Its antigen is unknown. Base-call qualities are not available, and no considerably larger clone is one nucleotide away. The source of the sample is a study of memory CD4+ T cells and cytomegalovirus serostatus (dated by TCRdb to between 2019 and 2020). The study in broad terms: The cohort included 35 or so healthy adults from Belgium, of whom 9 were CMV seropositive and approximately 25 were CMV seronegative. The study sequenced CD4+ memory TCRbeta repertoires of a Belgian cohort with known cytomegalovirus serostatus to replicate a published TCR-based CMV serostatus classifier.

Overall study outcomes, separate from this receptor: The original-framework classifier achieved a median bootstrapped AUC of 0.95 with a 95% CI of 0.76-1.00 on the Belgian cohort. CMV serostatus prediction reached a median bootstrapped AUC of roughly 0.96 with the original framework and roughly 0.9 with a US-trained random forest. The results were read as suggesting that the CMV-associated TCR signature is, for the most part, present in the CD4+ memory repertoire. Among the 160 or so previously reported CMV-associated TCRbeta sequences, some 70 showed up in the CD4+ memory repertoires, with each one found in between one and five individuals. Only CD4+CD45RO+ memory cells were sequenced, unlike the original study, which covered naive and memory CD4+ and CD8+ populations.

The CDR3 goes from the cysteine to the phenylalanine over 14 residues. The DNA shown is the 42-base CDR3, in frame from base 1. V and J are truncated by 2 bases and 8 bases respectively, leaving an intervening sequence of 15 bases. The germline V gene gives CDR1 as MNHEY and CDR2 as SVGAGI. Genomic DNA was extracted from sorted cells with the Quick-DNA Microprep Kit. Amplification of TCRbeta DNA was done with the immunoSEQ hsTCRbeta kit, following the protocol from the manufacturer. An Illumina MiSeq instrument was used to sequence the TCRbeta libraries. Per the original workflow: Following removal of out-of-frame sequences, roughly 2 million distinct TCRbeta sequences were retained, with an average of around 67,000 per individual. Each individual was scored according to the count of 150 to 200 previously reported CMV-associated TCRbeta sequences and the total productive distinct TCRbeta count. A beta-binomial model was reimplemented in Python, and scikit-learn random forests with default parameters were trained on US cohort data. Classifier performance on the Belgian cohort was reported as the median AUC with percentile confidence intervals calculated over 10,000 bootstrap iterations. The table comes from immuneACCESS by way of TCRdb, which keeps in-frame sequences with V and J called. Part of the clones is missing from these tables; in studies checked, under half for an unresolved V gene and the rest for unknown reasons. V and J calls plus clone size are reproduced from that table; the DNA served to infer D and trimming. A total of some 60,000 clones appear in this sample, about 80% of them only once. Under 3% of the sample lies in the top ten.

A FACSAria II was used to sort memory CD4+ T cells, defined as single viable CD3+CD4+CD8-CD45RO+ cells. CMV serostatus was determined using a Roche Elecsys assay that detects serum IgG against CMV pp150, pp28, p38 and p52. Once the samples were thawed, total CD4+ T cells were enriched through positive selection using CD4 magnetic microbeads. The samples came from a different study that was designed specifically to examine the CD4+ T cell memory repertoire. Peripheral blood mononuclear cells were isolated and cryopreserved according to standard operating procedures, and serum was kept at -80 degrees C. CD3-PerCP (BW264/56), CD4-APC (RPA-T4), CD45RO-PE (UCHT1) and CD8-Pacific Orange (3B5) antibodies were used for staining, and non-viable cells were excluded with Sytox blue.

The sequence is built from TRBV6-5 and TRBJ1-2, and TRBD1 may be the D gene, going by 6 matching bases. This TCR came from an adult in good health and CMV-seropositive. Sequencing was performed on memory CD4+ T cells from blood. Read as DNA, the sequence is TGTGCCAGCAGTTACCCACAGGACCAGGGGGGCTACACCTTC. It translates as CASSYPQDQGGYTF.